This TCR beta chain was sequenced during a study of OX40 agonist ivuxolimab in advanced cancers. Trimming removed 6 bases from V and 3 bases from J, with 17 bases in between. CDR1 and CDR2 from the germline V gene are MNHNS and SASEGT. The CDR3 extends over 15 amino acids. The protocol was immunoSEQ multiplex PCR, while the TCRdb copy is restricted to in-frame clones and leaves out a portion. The sample lists more than 55,000 clones, 88% occurring once. The TCR originated in an adult with an advanced solid tumor such as melanoma, head and neck, liver or kidney cancer. The chain carries TRBV6-1 and TRBJ1-1, with D perhaps matching TRBD1 (6 bases). Sequences were derived from CD4+ or CD8+ T cells sorted from blood, sampled in a trial of the OX40 agonist ivuxolimab. CDR3: CASSAITQGHTEAFF. In DNA, the CDR3 is TGTGCCAGCAGCGCAATTACACAGGGTCACACTGAAGCTTTCTTT.